Reported below is one T cell receptor (beta chain). Per the authors' pipeline: For nucleated cells, counts were estimated from reference gene primer amplification. Generated by immunoSEQ multiplex PCR, the TCRdb table keeps only in-frame clones and is missing some. From that table come the V and J calls and clone size; the DNA was used to work out D and trimming. This sample carries fewer than 110,000 clones, about nine tenths of them seen once, and the ten largest clones take 6.8%. This record belongs to a study of blood T cell repertoires in COVID-19. Looking at the study overall: COVID-19 samples from acute and convalescent phases originated in the United States, Italy and Spain. In each case, the material was cDNA or gDNA derived from T cells, B-cell-depleted T cells, or PBMCs.

The CDR3 is made up of 14 amino acids. V lost 3 bases, J lost 4 bases, and 5 bases stayed unmatched. Looked up from germline, CDR1 is LNHNV and CDR2 is YYDKDF (reference sequence). The rearrangement links TRBV15 to TRBJ2-7, with 8 bases fitting TRBD1. This clonotype was sampled from a man in his forties or fifties with active or convalescent COVID-19. The specimen sequenced was peripheral blood. The CDR3 protein is CATSRTGEEYEQYF. CDR3 sequence (DNA): TGTGCCACCAGCAGGACAGGGGAGGAATACGAGCAGTACTTC.